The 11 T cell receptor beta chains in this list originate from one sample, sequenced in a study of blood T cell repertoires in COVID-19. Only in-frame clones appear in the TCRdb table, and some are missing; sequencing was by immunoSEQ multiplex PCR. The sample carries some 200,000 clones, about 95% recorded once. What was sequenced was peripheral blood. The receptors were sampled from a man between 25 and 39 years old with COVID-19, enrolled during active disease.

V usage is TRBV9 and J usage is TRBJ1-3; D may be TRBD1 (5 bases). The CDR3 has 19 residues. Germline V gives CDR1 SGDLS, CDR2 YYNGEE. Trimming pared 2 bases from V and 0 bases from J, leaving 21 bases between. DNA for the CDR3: TGTGCCAGCAGCGTCGGTAGGGGCTCTACTCAACTCTCTGGAAACACCATATATTTT. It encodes CASSVGRGSTQLSGNTIYF.

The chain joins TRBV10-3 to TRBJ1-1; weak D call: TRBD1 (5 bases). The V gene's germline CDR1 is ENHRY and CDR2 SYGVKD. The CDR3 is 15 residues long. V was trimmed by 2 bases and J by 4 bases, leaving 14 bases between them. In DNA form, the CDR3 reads TGTGCCATCAGTGAGGGCGGCCCGGGGGGCACTGAAGCTTTCTTT. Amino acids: CAISEGGPGGTEAFF.

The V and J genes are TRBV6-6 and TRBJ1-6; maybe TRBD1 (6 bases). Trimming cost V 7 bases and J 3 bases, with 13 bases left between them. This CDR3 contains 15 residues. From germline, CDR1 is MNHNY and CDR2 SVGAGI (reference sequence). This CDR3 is CASTPQGVYNSPLHF. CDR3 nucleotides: TGTGCCAGCACCCCACAGGGAGTCTATAATTCACCCCTCCACTTT.

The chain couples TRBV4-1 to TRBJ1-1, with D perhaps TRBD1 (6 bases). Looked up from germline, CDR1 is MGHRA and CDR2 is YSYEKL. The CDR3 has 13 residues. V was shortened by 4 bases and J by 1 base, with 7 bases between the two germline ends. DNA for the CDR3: TGCGCCAGCAGCCTGACAGGGAACACTGAAGCTTTCTTT. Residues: CASSLTGNTEAFF.

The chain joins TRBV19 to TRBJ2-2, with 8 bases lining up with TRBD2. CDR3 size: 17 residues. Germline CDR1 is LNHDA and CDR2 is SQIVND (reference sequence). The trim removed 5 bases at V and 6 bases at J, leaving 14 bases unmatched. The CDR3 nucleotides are TGTGCCAGTAGTCCTCCGGGACTAGGGGTTAGCGCCGGGGAGCTGTTTTTT. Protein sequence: CASSPPGLGVSAGELFF.

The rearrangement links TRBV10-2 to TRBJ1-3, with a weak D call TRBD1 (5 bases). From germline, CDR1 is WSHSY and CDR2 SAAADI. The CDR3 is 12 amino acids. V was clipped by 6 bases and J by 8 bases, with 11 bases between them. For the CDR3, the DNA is TGCGCCAGCAGCAAGGAGGGACACACCATATATTTT. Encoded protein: CASSKEGHTIYF.

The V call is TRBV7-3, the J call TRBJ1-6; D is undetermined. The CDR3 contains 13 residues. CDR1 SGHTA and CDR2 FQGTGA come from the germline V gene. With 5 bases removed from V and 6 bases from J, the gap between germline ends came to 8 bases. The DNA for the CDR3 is TGTGCCAGCAGCCTGGACTCTAATTCACCCCTCCACTTT. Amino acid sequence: CASSLDSNSPLHF.

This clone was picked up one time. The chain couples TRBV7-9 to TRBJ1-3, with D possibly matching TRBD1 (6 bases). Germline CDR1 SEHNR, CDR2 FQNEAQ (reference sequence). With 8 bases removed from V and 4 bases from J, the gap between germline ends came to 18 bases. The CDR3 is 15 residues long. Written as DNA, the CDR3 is TGTGCCAGCGGCCGTGGTTGGGGGCCGGGAAACACCATATATTTT. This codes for CASGRGWGPGNTIYF.

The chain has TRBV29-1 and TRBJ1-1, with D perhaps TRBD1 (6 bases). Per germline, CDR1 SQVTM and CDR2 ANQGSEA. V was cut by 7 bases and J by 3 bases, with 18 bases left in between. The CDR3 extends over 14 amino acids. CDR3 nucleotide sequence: TGCAGCGGATCGGGGGGGGCGTCGGACACTGAAGCTTTCTTT. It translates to CSGSGGASDTEAFF.

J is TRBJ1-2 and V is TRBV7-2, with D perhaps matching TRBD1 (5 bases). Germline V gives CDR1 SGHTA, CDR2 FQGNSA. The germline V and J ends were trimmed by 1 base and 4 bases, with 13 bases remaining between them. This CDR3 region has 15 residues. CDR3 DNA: TGTGCCAGCAGCTTAGAGGCGGGGGAGGGCTATGGCTACACCTTC. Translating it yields CASSLEAGEGYGYTF.

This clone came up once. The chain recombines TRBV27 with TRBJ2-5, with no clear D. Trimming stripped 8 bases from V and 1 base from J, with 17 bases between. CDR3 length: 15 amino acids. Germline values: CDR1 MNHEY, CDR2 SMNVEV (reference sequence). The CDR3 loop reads CASGRRLDSQETQYF. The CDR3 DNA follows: TGTGCCAGCGGCCGTCGACTGGATAGCCAAGAGACCCAGTACTTC.